This T cell receptor beta chain was identified in a study of preoperative IRX-2 immunotherapy in early breast cancer. The CDR3 length is 15 residues. The germline V gene encodes CDR1 MNHGY and CDR2 SAAAGT. The ends were cut back, 3 bases at V and 7 bases at J, with 15 bases in the middle. Assay used: immunoSEQ multiplex PCR; TCRdb lists only in-frame clones, some missing. The data contain roughly 27,000 clones, 78% of them singletons. Regarding treatment: preoperative locoregional IRX-2 cytokine immunotherapy. The origin of this receptor is a human donor with breast cancer. The J gene is TRBJ1-4, the V gene TRBV6-8, with D uncertain. The sequencing used lymph node tissue, collected before IRX-2 immunotherapy. The DNA of the CDR3 is TGTGCCAGCAGTTATGGGAGGGCCGGTCGTGAAAAACTGTTTTTT. Its translation: CASSYGRAGREKLFF.